This T cell receptor (beta chain) derives from a study of T cell repertoires in aging, cancer and after chemotherapy. The overall study: Roughly 10 million TCR reads made up the full dataset.

Rearranged V-D-J TRB sequences were amplified with a mixed TRB-A/B primer pool. TCRdb reprocessed the multiplex PCR reads with MiXCR, giving one entry per CDR3 protein. The sample yields roughly 970 distinct CDR3 sequences, 29% seen once. The germline gives CDR1 MNHEY, CDR2 SVGEGT. The V end was cut by 7 bases, the J end by 5 bases, with 9 bases between. The CDR3 consists of 13 residues. The template was genomic DNA from peripheral blood, not RNA. This clonotype is judged large (0.1 to 1%). V usage is TRBV6-2 or TRBV6-3 and J usage is TRBJ1-6; no firm D call. The clonotype originates from a human donor with a solid tumor. Sequencing was done on a sample of blood. The CDR3 nucleotides are TGTGCCAGCACGGGCGGAAATAATTCACCCCTCCACTTT. It translates to CASTGGNNSPLHF.